These T cell receptor beta chains were read from a single sample in a study of blood T cell repertoires in COVID-19. TCRdb's table, derived via immunoSEQ multiplex PCR, lists solely in-frame clones and lacks some. The sample includes fewer than 250,000 clones, around four fifths seen only once; the top ten take less than 3.5%. Material for sequencing was peripheral blood. These receptors all stem from a man aged 45-65 years with active or convalescent COVID-19. The CDR3 runs from the conserved cysteine through the conserved F or W. The order of the fields is CDR3 DNA, CDR3 protein, J gene, D gene, V gene, clone size. The D gene is left open where the match is weak. Only part of the rows carry a size: once, few, many, or a class if the clone is expanded.

TGTGCCAGCAGTTACGACAGCGATGGTGGCTACACCTTC	CASSYDSDGGYTF	TRBJ1-2	NA	TRBV12-3/TRBV12-4	NA
TGTGCCAGCAGCGTTTTCCGGGACACTAACTATGGCTACACCTTC	CASSVFRDTNYGYTF	TRBJ1-2	NA	TRBV9	NA
TGTGCCAGCAGTTTAAGTCAGCACCTTAGACTCTATGGCTACACCTTC	CASSLSQHLRLYGYTF	TRBJ1-2	NA	TRBV27	NA
TGTGCCAGCAGTGAATACACGGGAGGCCTGTACAATGAGCAGTTCTTC	CASSEYTGGLYNEQFF	TRBJ2-1	TRBD2	TRBV6-1	NA
TGCGCCAGCAGCTTCCCAGGGAGGGGTGAAGCTTTCTTT	CASSFPGRGEAFF	TRBJ1-1	NA	TRBV5-1	NA
TGTGCCAGCAGCTTAGCCCTGGGGCGAAGGGAAAAACTGTTTTTT	CASSLALGRREKLFF	TRBJ1-4	NA	TRBV7-2	NA
TGTGCCAGCAGTCGGACAGGGCTTTACGAGCAGTACTTC	CASSRTGLYEQYF	TRBJ2-7	TRBD1	TRBV2	NA
TGTGCCAGCAGCTTTGAGCGGGGACAGGGGGGAAATGAGCAGTTCTTC	CASSFERGQGGNEQFF	TRBJ2-1	TRBD1	TRBV13	NA
TGTGCTAGCAGCCCTTTGACAGACCTGAACACTGAAGCTTTCTTT	CASSPLTDLNTEAFF	TRBJ1-1	NA	TRBV7-7	NA
TGTGCCAGCAGCTTCAACAGGGACGCCGATGGCTACACCTTC	CASSFNRDADGYTF	TRBJ1-2	NA	TRBV7-9	once